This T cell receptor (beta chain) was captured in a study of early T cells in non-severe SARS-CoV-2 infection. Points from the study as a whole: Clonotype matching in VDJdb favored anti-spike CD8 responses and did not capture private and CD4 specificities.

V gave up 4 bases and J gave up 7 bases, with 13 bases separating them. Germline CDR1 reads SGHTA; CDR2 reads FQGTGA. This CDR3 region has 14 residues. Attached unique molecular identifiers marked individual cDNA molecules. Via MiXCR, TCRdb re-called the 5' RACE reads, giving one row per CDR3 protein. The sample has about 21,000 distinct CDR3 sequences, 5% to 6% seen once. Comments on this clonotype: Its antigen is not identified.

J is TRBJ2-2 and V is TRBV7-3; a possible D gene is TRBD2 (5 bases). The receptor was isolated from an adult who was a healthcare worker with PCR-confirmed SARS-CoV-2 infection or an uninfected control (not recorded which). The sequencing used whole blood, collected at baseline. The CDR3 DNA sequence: TGTGCCAGCAGCTCCTTGGATGAGGGCGGGGAGCTGTTTTTT. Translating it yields CASSSLDEGGELFF.